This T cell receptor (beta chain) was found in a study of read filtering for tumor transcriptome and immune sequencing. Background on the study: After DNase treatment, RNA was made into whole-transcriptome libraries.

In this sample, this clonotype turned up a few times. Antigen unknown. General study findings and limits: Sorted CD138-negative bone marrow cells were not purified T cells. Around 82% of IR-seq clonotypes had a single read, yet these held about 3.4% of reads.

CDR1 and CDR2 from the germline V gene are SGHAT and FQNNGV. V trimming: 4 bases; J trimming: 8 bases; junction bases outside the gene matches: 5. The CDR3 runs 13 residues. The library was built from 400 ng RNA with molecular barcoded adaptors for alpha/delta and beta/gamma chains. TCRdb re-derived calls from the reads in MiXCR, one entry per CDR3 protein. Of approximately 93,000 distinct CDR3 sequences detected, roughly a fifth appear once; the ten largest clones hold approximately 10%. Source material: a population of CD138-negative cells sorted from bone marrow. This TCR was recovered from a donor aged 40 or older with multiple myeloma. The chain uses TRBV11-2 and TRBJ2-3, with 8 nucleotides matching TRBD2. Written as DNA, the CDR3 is TGTGCCAGCAGCTCCGGGGGGGCCGTTACGCAGTATTTT. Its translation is CASSSGGAVTQYF.